One sample yielded the 5 T cell receptor beta chains listed below, sequenced in a study of T-cell memory formation after mild COVID-19. Each CDR3 protein gets one entry after TCRdb re-called the 5' RACE reads with MiXCR. The sample includes roughly 410,000 distinct CDR3 sequences, roughly 24% of them seen just once. The specimen was PBMCs or a T cell subset sorted from them (not recorded which). These receptors all come from an adult woman who had mild COVID-19 (a few samples of this study predate the infection). Cell type and time point are not known.

CDR3 nucleotide sequence: TGCGCCAGCAGCATTTCCCCGACAGGGGGGTCGGGCTTTGAAGCTTTCTTT. It yields the protein CASSISPTGGSGFEAFF. The rearrangement links TRBV5-1 to TRBJ1-1; 9 bases agree with TRBD1. CDR1 is SGHRS and CDR2 is YFSETQ in the germline V gene. This CDR3 is 17 amino acids long. With 4 bases clipped from V and 7 bases from J, the junction kept 17 bases outside the gene matches.

In regard to this clonotype: The germline gene is not matched at one end of the junction; a read error may be the cause. The CDR3 region is CAISLGEGKETQYF. The DNA of the CDR3 is TGTGCCATCAGCTTAGGCGAAGGGAAAGAGACCCAGTACTTC. This chain uses TRBV7-9 with TRBJ2-5; D remains unclear. Germline-derived CDR1 and CDR2 are SEHNR and FQNEAQ (reference sequence). The CDR3 extends over 14 amino acids.

V and J are TRBV10-3 and TRBJ2-5, with 10 bases that match TRBD1. Germline CDR1 is ENHRY and CDR2 is SYGVKD. CDR3 length: 13 amino acids. J lost 10 bases, V lost 5 bases, and 7 bases had no gene match. CDR3 DNA sequence: TGTGCCATCAGTCCGGCGGACAGGGGGGACCAGTACTTC. It encodes CAISPADRGDQYF.

This clonotype was found a few times. The chain couples TRBV21-1 to TRBJ2-3; no DNA check was done on the table's D call, TRBD2. TRBV21-1 is recorded as a pseudogene. CDR3 size: 15 residues. CDR3 protein: CASTPGLAETDTQYF. In DNA form, the CDR3 reads TGTGCCAGCACTCCGGGACTAGCGGAGACAGATACGCAGTATTTT.

The chain is built from TRBV6-5 and TRBJ1-3; D call uncertain. V lost 5 bases, J lost 0 bases, and 20 bases lay in between. The CDR3 is 18 residues long. Germline assignment: CDR1 MNHEY and CDR2 SVGAGI. The CDR3 DNA reads TGTGCCAGCAGTCTCACCCGGCCAGGACCCAACTCTGGAAACACCATATATTTT. It codes for CASSLTRPGPNSGNTIYF.